A selection of T cell receptor beta chains follows, all from one sample in a study of T cell repertoires in cytomegalovirus infection. TCRdb analysed the reads with MiXCR anew, one entry per CDR3 protein. The sample lists hundreds of thousands of distinct CDR3 sequences, approximately 24% occurring once. The sample was CD8+ T cells from PBMCs. These receptors originate from a human donor in good health (CMV status not recorded). Some clones in this sample may be carry-over from other donors' samples. Each CDR3 is given with its conserved first and last residue. A D gene is named only where the DNA matches it firmly. Size values are once, few and many counts, or a class for expanded clones, and some rows have none.

TRBJ2-1 . TRBV29-1 TRBD1 CSVDVGTGKYNEQFF TGCAGCGTTGATGTTGGGACAGGGAAATACAATGAGCAGTTCTTC
TRBJ2-1 . TRBV9 . CASSVVNGEQFF TGTGCCAGCAGCGTAGTTAACGGTGAGCAGTTCTTC
TRBJ2-3 few TRBV6-5 . CASSYSPFPDTQYF TGTGCCAGCAGTTACTCACCTTTCCCCGATACGCAGTATTTT
TRBJ2-3 few TRBV6-6 . CATRLFPDTQYF TGTGCCACCCGACTGTTTCCGGATACGCAGTATTTT
TRBJ2-7 few TRBV20-1 TRBD1 CSASLPTGVHEQYF TGCAGTGCTAGCCTACCGACAGGGGTCCACGAGCAGTACTTC
TRBJ2-3 many TRBV7-2 TRBD2 CASSLGLAGLLNTQYF TGTGCCAGCAGCTTAGGACTAGCGGGGCTGCTAAATACGCAGTATTTT
TRBJ2-7 few TRBV7-9 . CASSPDRIPSEQYF TGTGCCAGCAGCCCAGACAGGATTCCCTCCGAGCAGTACTTC
TRBJ1-1 . TRBV6-6 TRBD1 CASSTGDNTEAFF TGTGCCAGCAGTACAGGGGATAACACTGAAGCTTTCTTT
TRBJ2-1 few TRBV18 TRBD1 CASSPLDRGRYNEQFF TGTGCCAGCTCACCCCTGGACAGGGGACGCTACAATGAGCAGTTCTTC
TRBJ2-2 many TRBV7-6 . CASRPGAGELFF TGTGCCAGCAGACCTGGGGCCGGGGAGCTGTTTTTT
TRBJ1-5 . TRBV6-2/TRBV6-3 . CASSPWRFNQPQHF TGTGCCAGCAGCCCGTGGCGGTTTAATCAGCCCCAGCATTTT
TRBJ1-1 . TRBV6-6 . CASRDLGVVAFF TGTGCCAGCAGGGACTTGGGTGTTGTGGCTTTCTTT
TRBJ1-2 . TRBV7-9 TRBD1 CASSDGTGLGYTF TGTGCCAGCAGCGACGGGACAGGCTTAGGCTACACCTTC
TRBJ2-5 few TRBV20-1 TRBD2 CSARPGLAGGRMDF TGCAGTGCTCGACCGGGACTAGCGGGGGGGAGGATGGACTTC
TRBJ2-4 once TRBV12-5 TRBD1 CASGLTGVTKNIQYF TGTGCTAGTGGCCTAACAGGGGTGACCAAAAACATTCAGTACTTC
TRBJ1-5 few TRBV2 TRBD1 CASRGTGNDQPQHF TGTGCCAGCAGAGGGACAGGGAACGATCAGCCCCAGCATTTT
TRBJ2-1 many TRBV7-2 TRBD2 CASSLIGLAGGLTYNEQFF TGTGCCAGCAGCTTAATCGGGCTAGCGGGGGGGCTGACCTACAATGAGCAGTTCTTC
TRBJ2-1 . TRBV29-1 TRBD2 CSVGSGAGNEQFF TGCAGCGTTGGTAGCGGGGCGGGGAATGAGCAGTTCTTC
TRBJ2-1 many TRBV7-6 TRBD1 CASSLSLDRLNNEQFF TGTGCTAGCAGCTTATCCTTGGACAGGCTCAACAATGAGCAGTTCTTC
TRBJ1-1 . TRBV14 . CASSQSGWGTEAFF TGTGCCAGCAGCCAATCTGGTTGGGGCACTGAAGCTTTCTTT
TRBJ2-6 few TRBV12-3/TRBV12-4 . CASSWAPSGANVLTF TGTGCCAGCAGTTGGGCTCCCTCTGGGGCCAACGTCCTGACTTTC
TRBJ1-2 few TRBV4-3 . CASSQDRTNYGYTF TGCGCCAGCAGCCAAGATCGGACTAACTATGGCTACACCTTC